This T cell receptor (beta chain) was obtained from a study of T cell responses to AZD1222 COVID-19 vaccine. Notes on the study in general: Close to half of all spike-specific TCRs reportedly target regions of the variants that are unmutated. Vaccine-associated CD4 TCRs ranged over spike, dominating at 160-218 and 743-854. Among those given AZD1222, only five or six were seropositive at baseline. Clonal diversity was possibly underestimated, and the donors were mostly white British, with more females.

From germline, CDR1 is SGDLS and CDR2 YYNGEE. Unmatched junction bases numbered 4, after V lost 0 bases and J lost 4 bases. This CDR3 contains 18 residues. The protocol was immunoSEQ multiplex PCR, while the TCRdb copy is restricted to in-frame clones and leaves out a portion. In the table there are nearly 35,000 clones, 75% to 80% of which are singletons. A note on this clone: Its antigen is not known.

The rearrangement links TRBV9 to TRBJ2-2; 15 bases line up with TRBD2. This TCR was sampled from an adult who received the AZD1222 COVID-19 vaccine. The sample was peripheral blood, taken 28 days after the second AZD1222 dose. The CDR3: CASSVGTSGGAVTGELFF. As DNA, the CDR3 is TGTGCCAGCAGCGTAGGGACTAGCGGGGGGGCCGTCACCGGGGAGCTGTTTTTT. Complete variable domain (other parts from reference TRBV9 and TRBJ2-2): DSGVTQTPKHLITATGQRVTLRCSPRSGDLSVYWYQQSLDQGLQFLIQYYNGEERAKGNILERFSAQQFPDLHSELNLSSLELGDSALYFCASSVGTSGGAVTGELFFGEGSRLTVL.